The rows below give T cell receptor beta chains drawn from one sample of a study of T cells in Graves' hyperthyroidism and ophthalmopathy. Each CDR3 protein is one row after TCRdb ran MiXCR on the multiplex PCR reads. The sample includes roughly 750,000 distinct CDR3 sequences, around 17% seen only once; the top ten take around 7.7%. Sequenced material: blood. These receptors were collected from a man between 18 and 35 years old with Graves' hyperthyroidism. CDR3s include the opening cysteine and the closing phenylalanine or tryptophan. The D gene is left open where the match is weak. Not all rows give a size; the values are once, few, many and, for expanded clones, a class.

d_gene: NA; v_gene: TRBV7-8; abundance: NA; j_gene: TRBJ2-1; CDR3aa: CASSLPRRLDVRNEQFF; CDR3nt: TGTGCCAGCAGCTTACCTCGGCGCTTGGATGTACGCAATGAGCAGTTCTTC
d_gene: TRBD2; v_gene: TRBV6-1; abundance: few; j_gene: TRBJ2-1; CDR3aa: CASSPPGLAGGRVRDEQFF; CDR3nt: TGTGCCAGCAGTCCGCCGGGACTAGCGGGAGGGAGAGTAAGAGATGAGCAGTTCTTC
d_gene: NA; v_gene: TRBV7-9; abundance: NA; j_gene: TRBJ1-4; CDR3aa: CASSRDRMGEKLFF; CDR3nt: TGTGCCAGCAGCCGCGACAGAATGGGTGAAAAACTGTTTTTT
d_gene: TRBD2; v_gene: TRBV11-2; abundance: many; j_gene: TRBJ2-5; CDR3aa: CASSLGGTSYQETQYF; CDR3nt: TGTGCCAGCAGCTTAGGGGGGACTAGCTATCAAGAGACCCAGTACTTC
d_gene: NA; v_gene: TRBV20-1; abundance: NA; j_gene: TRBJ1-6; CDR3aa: CSAETLGFMDSPLHF; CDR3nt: TGCAGTGCTGAAACCCTGGGGTTTATGGATTCACCCCTCCACTTT
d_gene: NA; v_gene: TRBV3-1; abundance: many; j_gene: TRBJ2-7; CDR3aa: CASSHDVLHHEQYF; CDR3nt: TGTGCCAGCAGCCATGATGTCCTACACCACGAGCAGTACTTC
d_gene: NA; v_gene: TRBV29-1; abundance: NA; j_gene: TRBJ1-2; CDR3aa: CSVDGAAAGYTF; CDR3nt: TGCAGCGTGGACGGAGCGGCGGCTGGCTACACCTTC
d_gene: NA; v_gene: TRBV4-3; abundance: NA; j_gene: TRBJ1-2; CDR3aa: CASSQSIFDSYGYTF; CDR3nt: TGCGCCAGCAGCCAATCCATCTTTGACAGCTATGGCTACACCTTC
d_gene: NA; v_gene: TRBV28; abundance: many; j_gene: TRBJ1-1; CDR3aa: CASSGGAAPMNTEAFF; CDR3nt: TGTGCCAGCAGTGGGGGGGCGGCCCCAATGAACACTGAAGCTTTCTTT
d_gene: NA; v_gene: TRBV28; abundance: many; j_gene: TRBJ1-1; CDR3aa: CASSFRTEGAFF; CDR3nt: TGTGCCAGCAGTTTTCGGACAGAGGGTGCTTTCTTT
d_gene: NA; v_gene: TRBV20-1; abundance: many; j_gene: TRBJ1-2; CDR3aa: CSARARGGVGGNYGYTF; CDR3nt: TGCAGTGCTAGAGCCAGGGGAGGTGTGGGGGGAAACTATGGCTACACCTTC
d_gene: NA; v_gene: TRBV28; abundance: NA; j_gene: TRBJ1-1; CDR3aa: CASRTPWGRNTEAFF; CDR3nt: TGTGCCAGCAGGACCCCCTGGGGTAGGAACACTGAAGCTTTCTTT
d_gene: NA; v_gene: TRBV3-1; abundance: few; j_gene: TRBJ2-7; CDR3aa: CASSQEYRTFYEQYF; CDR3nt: TGTGCCAGCAGCCAAGAATATCGGACCTTCTACGAGCAGTACTTC
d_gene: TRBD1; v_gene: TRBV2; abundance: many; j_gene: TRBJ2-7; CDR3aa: CASSETGVISYEQYF; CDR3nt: TGTGCCAGCAGTGAGACAGGGGTTATTTCCTACGAGCAGTACTTC
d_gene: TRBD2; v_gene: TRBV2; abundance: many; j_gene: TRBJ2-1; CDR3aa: CASRPSGALGQFF; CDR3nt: TGTGCCAGCAGGCCTAGCGGGGCACTGGGGCAGTTCTTC
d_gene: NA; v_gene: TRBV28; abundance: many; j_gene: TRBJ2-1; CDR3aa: CASSSHGRNNEQFF; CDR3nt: TGTGCCAGCAGTTCACATGGGCGGAACAATGAGCAGTTCTTC
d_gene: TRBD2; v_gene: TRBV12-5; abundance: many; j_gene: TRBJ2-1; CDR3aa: CASGQTSGGYNEQFF; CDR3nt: TGTGCTAGTGGCCAAACTAGCGGGGGTTACAATGAGCAGTTCTTC
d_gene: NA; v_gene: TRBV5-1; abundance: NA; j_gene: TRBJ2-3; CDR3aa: CASTQSPPSTDTQYF; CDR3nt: TGCGCCAGCACCCAATCACCCCCCAGCACAGATACGCAGTATTTT
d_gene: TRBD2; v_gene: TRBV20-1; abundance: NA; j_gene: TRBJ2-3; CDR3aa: CSARGREGLADTQYF; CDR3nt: TGCAGTGCTAGAGGGCGGGAGGGCCTCGCAGATACGCAGTATTTT
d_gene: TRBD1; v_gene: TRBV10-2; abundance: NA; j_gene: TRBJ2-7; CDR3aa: CASRGTVAYEQYF; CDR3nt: TGCGCCAGCAGAGGGACAGTTGCCTACGAGCAGTACTTC
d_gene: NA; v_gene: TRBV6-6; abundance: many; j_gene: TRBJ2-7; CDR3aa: CASSYYTRGGYEQYF; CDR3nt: TGTGCCAGCAGTTACTATACCAGGGGAGGCTACGAGCAGTACTTC
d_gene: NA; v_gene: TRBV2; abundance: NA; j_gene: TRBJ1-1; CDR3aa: CASSEDGGNTEAFF; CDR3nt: TGTGCCAGCAGTGAAGATGGGGGCAACACTGAAGCTTTCTTT
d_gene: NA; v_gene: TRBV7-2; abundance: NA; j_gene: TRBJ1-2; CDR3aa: CTSSPTSNYGYTF; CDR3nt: TGTACCAGCAGCCCTACTTCTAACTATGGCTACACCTTC
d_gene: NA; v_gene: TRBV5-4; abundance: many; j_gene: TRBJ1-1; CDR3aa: CASRPGGGRDTEAFF; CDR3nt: TGTGCCAGCAGGCCCGGGGGAGGGCGCGATACTGAAGCTTTCTTT
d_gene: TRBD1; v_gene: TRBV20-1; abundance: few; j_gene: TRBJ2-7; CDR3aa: CSARVRTGAYEQYF; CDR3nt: TGCAGTGCTAGAGTGAGGACAGGGGCCTACGAGCAGTACTTC
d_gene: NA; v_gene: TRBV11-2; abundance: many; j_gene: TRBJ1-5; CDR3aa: CASSLSGGDQPQHF; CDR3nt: TGTGCCAGCAGCCTCTCGGGGGGCGACCAGCCCCAGCATTTT
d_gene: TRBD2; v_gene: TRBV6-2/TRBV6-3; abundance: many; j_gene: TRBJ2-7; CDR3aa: CASSPWTSGYEQYF; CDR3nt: TGTGCCAGCAGTCCTTGGACTAGCGGCTACGAGCAGTACTTC
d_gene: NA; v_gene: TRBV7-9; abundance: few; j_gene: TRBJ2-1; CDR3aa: CASSPRAGSEQFF; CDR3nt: TGTGCCAGCAGCCCTAGGGCGGGGAGTGAGCAGTTCTTC
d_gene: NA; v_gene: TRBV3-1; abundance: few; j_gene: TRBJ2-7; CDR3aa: CASSQRDGAGEQYF; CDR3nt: TGTGCCAGCAGCCAACGAGACGGGGCCGGGGAGCAGTACTTC
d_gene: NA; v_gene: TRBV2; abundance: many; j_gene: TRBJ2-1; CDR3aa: CASSEVVYNEQFF; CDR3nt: TGTGCCAGCAGTGAAGTAGTCTACAATGAGCAGTTCTTC
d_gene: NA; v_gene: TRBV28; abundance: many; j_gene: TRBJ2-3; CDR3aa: CASSFGTTDTQYF; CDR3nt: TGTGCCAGCAGTTTCGGCACCACAGATACGCAGTATTTT
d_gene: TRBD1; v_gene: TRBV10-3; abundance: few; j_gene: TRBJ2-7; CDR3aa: CAIGPDREFSHEQYF; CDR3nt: TGTGCCATCGGGCCGGACAGGGAGTTTTCCCACGAGCAGTACTTC
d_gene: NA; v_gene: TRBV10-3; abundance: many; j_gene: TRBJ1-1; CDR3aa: CAISELGRSVNTEAFF; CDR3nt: TGTGCCATCAGTGAGTTAGGACGGTCGGTGAACACTGAAGCTTTCTTT
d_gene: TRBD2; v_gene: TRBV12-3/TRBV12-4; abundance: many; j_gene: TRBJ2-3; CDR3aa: CASSRLAETGDTQYF; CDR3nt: TGTGCCAGCAGCAGACTAGCAGAAACGGGTGATACGCAGTATTTT
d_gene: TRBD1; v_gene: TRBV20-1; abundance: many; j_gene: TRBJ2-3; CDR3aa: CSALDRVGGNTQYF; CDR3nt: TGCAGTGCTTTGGACAGGGTGGGGGGAAATACGCAGTATTTT
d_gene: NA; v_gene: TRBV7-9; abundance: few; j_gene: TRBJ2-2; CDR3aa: CASSLAFGTEVTGELFF; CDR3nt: TGTGCCAGCAGCTTAGCTTTCGGGACCGAGGTCACCGGGGAGCTGTTTTTT
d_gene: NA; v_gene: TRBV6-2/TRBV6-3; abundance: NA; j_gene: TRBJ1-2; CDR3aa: CASNKADYGYTF; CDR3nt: TGTGCCAGCAACAAAGCCGACTATGGCTACACCTTC
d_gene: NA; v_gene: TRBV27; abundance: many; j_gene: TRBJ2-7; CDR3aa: CASRAGTDSYEQYF; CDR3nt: TGTGCCAGCAGGGCGGGGACAGACTCCTACGAGCAGTACTTC
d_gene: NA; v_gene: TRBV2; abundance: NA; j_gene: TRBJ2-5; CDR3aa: CVSSDQETQYF; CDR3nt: TGTGTCAGCAGTGACCAAGAGACCCAGTACTTC
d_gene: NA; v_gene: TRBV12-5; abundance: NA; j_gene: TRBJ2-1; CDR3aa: CASGLTSQGVSGEQFF; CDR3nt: TGTGCTAGTGGTCTGACCTCGCAGGGTGTATCTGGTGAGCAGTTCTTC
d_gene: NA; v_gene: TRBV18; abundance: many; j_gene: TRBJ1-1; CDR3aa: CASSRGRLPNTEAFF; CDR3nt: TGTGCCAGCTCCCGCGGACGACTACCGAACACTGAAGCTTTCTTT
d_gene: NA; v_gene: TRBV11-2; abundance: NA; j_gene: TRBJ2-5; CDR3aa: CASSNVQGRRETQYF; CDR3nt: TGTGCCAGCAGCAATGTGCAGGGGAGGAGGGAGACCCAGTACTTC
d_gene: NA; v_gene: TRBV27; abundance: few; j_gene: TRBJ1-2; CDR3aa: CASSPLPGGNYGYTF; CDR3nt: TGTGCCAGCAGTCCCCTCCCCGGGGGAAACTATGGCTACACCTTC
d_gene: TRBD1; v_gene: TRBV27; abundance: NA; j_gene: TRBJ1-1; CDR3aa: CASTNTRGGLDTEAFF; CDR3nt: TGTGCCAGCACCAATACCAGGGGGGGGTTGGACACTGAAGCTTTCTTT
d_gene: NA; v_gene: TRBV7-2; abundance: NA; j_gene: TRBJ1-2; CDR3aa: CASSSRGTRDGYTF; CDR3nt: TGTGCCAGCAGCTCGCGAGGGACACGAGATGGCTACACCTTC
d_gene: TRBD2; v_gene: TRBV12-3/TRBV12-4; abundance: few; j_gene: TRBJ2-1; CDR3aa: CASSLQRETYNEQFF; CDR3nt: TGTGCCAGCAGTTTACAGCGGGAGACCTACAATGAGCAGTTCTTC
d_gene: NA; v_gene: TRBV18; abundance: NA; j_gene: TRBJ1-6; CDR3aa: CASSAANSPLHF; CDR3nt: TGTGCCAGCTCCGCCGCCAATTCACCCCTCCACTTT
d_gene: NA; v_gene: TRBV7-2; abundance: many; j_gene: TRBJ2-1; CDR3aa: CASSLQGSYNEQFF; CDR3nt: TGTGCCAGCAGCTTGCAGGGTTCCTACAATGAGCAGTTCTTC
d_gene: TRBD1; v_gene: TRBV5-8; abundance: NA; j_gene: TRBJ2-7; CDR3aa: CASGFYRGSYEQYF; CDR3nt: TGTGCCAGCGGATTTTACAGGGGTTCCTACGAGCAGTACTTC
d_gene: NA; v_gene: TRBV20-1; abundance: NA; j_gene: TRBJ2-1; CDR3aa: CSARPFLGPGDEQFF; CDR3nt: TGCAGTGCTAGACCCTTCCTAGGGCCTGGGGATGAGCAGTTCTTC
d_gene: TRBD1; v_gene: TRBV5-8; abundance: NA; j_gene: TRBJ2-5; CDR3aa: CASSLSLRGLVETQYF; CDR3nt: TGTGCCAGCAGCCTTTCTCTCAGGGGGCTGGTTGAGACCCAGTACTTC
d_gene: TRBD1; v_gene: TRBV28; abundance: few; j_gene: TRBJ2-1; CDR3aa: CASRDGQANEQFF; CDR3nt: TGTGCCAGCAGGGACGGACAGGCCAATGAGCAGTTCTTC
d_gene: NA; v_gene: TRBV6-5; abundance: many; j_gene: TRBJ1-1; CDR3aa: CASSYSPDADTEAFF; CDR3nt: TGTGCCAGCAGTTACTCACCGGATGCGGACACTGAAGCTTTCTTT
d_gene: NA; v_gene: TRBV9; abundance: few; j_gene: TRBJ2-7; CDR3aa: CASSPPWGYEQYF; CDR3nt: TGTGCCAGCAGCCCTCCTTGGGGCTACGAGCAGTACTTC